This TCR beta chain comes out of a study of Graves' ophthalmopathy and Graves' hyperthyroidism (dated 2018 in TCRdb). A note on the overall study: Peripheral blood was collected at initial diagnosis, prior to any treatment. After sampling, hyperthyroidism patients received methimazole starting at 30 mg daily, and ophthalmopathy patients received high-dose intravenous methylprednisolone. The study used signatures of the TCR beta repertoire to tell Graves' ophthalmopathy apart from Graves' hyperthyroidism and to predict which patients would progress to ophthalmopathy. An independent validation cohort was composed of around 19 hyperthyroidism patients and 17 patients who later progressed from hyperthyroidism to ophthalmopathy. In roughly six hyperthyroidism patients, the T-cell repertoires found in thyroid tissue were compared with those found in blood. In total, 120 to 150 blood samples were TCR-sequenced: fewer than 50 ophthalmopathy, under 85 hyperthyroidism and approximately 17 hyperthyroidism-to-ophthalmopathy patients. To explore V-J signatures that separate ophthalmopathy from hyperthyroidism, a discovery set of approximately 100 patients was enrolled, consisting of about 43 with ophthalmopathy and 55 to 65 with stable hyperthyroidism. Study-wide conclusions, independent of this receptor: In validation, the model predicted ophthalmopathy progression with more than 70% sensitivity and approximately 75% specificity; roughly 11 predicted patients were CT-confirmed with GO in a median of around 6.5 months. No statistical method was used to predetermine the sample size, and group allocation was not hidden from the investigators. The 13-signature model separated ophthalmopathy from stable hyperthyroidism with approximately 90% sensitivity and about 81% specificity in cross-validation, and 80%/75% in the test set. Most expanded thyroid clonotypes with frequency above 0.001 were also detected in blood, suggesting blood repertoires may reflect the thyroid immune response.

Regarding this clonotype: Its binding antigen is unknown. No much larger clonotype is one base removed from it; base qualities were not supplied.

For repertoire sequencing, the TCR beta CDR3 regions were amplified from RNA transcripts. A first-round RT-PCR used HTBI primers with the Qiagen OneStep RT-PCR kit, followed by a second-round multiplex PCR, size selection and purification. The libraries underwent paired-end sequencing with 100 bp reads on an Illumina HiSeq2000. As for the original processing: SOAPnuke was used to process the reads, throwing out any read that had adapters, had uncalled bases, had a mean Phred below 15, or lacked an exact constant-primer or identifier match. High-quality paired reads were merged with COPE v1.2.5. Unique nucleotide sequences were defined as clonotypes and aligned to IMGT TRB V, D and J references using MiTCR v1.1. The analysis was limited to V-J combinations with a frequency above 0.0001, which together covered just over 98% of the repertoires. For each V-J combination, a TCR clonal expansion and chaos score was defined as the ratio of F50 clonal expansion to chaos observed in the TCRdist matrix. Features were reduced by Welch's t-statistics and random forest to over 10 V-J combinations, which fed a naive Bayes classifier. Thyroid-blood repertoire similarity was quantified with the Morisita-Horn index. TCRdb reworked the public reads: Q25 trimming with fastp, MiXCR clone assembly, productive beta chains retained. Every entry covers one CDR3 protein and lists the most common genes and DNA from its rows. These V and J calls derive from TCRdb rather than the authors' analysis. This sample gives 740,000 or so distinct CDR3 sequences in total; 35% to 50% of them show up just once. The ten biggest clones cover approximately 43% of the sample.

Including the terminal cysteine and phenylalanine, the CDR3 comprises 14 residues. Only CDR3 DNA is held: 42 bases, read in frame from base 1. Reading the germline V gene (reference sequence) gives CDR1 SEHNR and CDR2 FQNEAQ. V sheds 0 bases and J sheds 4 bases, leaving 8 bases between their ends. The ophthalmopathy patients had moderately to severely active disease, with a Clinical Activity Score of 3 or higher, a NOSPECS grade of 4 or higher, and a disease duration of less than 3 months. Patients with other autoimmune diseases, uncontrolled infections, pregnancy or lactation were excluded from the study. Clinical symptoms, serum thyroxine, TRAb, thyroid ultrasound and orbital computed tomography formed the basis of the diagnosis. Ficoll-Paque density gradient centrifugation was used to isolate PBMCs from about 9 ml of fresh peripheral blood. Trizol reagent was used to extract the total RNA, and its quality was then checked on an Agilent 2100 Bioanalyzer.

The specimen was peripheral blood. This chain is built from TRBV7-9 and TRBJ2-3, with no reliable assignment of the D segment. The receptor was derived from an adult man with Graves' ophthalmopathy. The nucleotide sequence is TGTGCCAGCAGCTTAGCGGCAGCAGCAGATACGCAGTATTTT. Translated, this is CASSLAAAADTQYF.